This T cell receptor beta chain emerged from a study of blood T cell repertoires in COVID-19. Study background: The United States, Italy and Spain supplied acute and convalescent COVID-19 samples. Nucleic acid was either cDNA or gDNA, and it came from T cells, B-cell-depleted T cells, or PBMCs.

From germline, CDR1 is MNHNY and CDR2 SVGAGI (reference sequence). Trimming pared 6 bases from V and 6 bases from J, leaving 17 bases between. The CDR3 sequence is 14 residues long. Original data processing: Cell counts per sample came from amplifying reference gene primers. Clones were read by immunoSEQ multiplex PCR, and TCRdb kept only the in-frame ones, dropping some. V and J calls and clone size are copied from that table; D and trimming were computed from the DNA. Of some 43,000 clones in the sample, over 80% were seen once. The clonotype was recovered from a human donor in a cohort sampled during active COVID-19. The V call is TRBV6-6, the J call TRBJ1-2, with a tentative D call TRBD1 (5 bases). The sample consisted of peripheral blood. The CDR3 coding sequence is TGTGCCAGCAGCGGGACGGAGGGTGACAATGGCTACACCTTC. This translates into CASSGTEGDNGYTF.